The sequence of this TCR beta chain was determined in a study of OX40 agonist ivuxolimab in advanced cancers. TCRdb's copy holds only in-frame clones and misses some; the assay was immunoSEQ multiplex PCR. Here the sample spans about 83,000 clones, about 90% being singletons. The specimen comprised CD4+ or CD8+ T cells sorted from blood, sampled in a trial of the OX40 agonist ivuxolimab. The receptor was isolated from an adult with an advanced solid tumor such as melanoma, head and neck, liver or kidney cancer.

CDR3 in DNA: TGTGCCTGGAGTGTCGGACAGGGGTCTGAAGCTTTCTTT. This sequence encodes CAWSVGQGSEAFF. The J gene is TRBJ1-1, the V gene TRBV30, with 9 bases aligning to TRBD1. With V trimmed by 0 bases and J by 6 bases, 2 bases remained unmatched. The CDR3 length is 13 residues. Germline V gene sequence: CDR1 GTSNPN, CDR2 SVGIG (reference sequence).